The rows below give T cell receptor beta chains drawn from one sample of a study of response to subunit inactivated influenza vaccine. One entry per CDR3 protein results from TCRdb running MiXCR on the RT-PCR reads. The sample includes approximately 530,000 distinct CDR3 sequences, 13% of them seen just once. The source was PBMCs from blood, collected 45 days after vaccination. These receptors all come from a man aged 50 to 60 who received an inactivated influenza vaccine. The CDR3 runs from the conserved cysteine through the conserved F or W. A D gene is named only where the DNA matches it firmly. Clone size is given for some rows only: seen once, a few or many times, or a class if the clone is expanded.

CDR3nt: TGTGCCAGCAGCTTAGCGGGAGGGACCACCTACGAGCAGTACTTC
CDR3aa: CASSLAGGTTYEQYF
d_gene: TRBD2
j_gene: TRBJ2-7
v_gene: TRBV7-8
len: 15
abundance: .

CDR3nt: TGTGCCAGCAGCCCCTCGACAGGGCCAGGCTATGGCTACACCTTC
CDR3aa: CASSPSTGPGYGYTF
d_gene: TRBD1
j_gene: TRBJ1-2
v_gene: TRBV11-2
len: 15
abundance: few

CDR3nt: TGCGCCAGCAGCCAAGATTTAGGACTTCTCTACGAGCAGTACTTC
CDR3aa: CASSQDLGLLYEQYF
d_gene: .
j_gene: TRBJ2-7
v_gene: TRBV4-3
len: 15
abundance: many

CDR3nt: TGTGCCATCACGTCGGAAACTGAAGCTTTCTTT
CDR3aa: CAITSETEAFF
d_gene: .
j_gene: TRBJ1-1
v_gene: TRBV2
len: 11
abundance: .

CDR3nt: TGTGCCAGCAGTTCCGTCCAAGTTCTGACCCAGTACTTC
CDR3aa: CASSSVQVLTQYF
d_gene: .
j_gene: TRBJ2-5
v_gene: TRBV28
len: 13
abundance: few

CDR3nt: TGCGCCAGCAGCTTACAGCGGGAGTTAGGAAAAGATACGCAGTATTTT
CDR3aa: CASSLQRELGKDTQYF
d_gene: TRBD2
j_gene: TRBJ2-3
v_gene: TRBV5-1
len: 16
abundance: few

CDR3nt: TGCAGTGCTAGAGGGAGCCCTCCGAGCTCCTACAATGAGCAGTTCTTC
CDR3aa: CSARGSPPSSYNEQFF
d_gene: .
j_gene: TRBJ2-1
v_gene: TRBV20-1
len: 16
abundance: few

CDR3nt: TGTGCCAGCAGCCGCGGACAGGGTGGGAACACTGAAGCTTTCTTT
CDR3aa: CASSRGQGGNTEAFF
d_gene: TRBD1
j_gene: TRBJ1-1
v_gene: TRBV5-4
len: 15
abundance: .

CDR3nt: TGTGCCAGCAGCCCCCGAGGAGTGAACACCGGGGAGCTGTTTTTT
CDR3aa: CASSPRGVNTGELFF
d_gene: .
j_gene: TRBJ2-2
v_gene: TRBV3-1
len: 15
abundance: .

CDR3nt: TGTGCCAGCAGCCCAGGGAGGGCCTCTAGCACAGATACGCAGTATTTT
CDR3aa: CASSPGRASSTDTQYF
d_gene: TRBD2
j_gene: TRBJ2-3
v_gene: TRBV7-9
len: 16
abundance: .

CDR3nt: TGTGCCAGCAGTCCTTCCCGGACAGACTACGAGCAGTACTTC
CDR3aa: CASSPSRTDYEQYF
d_gene: .
j_gene: TRBJ2-7
v_gene: TRBV7-2
len: 14
abundance: few

CDR3nt: TGTGCCAGCAGTGAATGGGGTGGGATAAATTCACCCCTCCACTTT
CDR3aa: CASSEWGGINSPLHF
d_gene: .
j_gene: TRBJ1-6
v_gene: TRBV2
len: 15
abundance: few

CDR3nt: TGTGCCAGCCAAGGGACTTTATCCTACGAGCAGTACTTC
CDR3aa: CASQGTLSYEQYF
d_gene: .
j_gene: TRBJ2-7
v_gene: TRBV6-2/TRBV6-3
len: 13
abundance: .

CDR3nt: TGTGCCAGCAGCTTGGACCAGGGTCTCTATGGCTACACCTTC
CDR3aa: CASSLDQGLYGYTF
d_gene: .
j_gene: TRBJ1-2
v_gene: TRBV11-2
len: 14
abundance: many

CDR3nt: TGTGCCAGCAGACCCCCCGGGACGGCAATCGAGCAGTACTTC
CDR3aa: CASRPPGTAIEQYF
d_gene: .
j_gene: TRBJ2-7
v_gene: TRBV28
len: 14
abundance: .

CDR3nt: TGCTGTGCTAGAGATCCCCGACAGGGGGGGTCCTACGAGCAGTACTTC
CDR3aa: CCARDPRQGGSYEQYF
d_gene: TRBD1
j_gene: TRBJ2-7
v_gene: TRBV20-1
len: 16
abundance: few

CDR3nt: TGTGCCAGCAGCCCCCGGACAGGGGGGTTTTCAACCAATGAGCAGTTCTTC
CDR3aa: CASSPRTGGFSTNEQFF
d_gene: TRBD1
j_gene: TRBJ2-1
v_gene: TRBV6-2/TRBV6-3
len: 17
abundance: many

CDR3nt: TGTGCCATCAGTGAGTTCCAGGGGGCAAACAATGAGCAGTTCTTC
CDR3aa: CAISEFQGANNEQFF
d_gene: TRBD1
j_gene: TRBJ2-1
v_gene: TRBV10-3
len: 15
abundance: .

CDR3nt: TGTGCCACCAGCAGCCTGCGTGTATCAAACGACAATGAGCAGTTCTTC
CDR3aa: CATSSLRVSNDNEQFF
d_gene: .
j_gene: TRBJ2-1
v_gene: TRBV15
len: 16
abundance: .

CDR3nt: TGTGCCAGCAGTTTAGACACAGGGGTCGGCACTGAAGCTTTCTTT
CDR3aa: CASSLDTGVGTEAFF
d_gene: TRBD1
j_gene: TRBJ1-1
v_gene: TRBV12-3/TRBV12-4
len: 15
abundance: many

CDR3nt: TGTGCCAGCAGCTTAGGCAGGTCTACCTACAATGAGCAGTTCTTC
CDR3aa: CASSLGRSTYNEQFF
d_gene: .
j_gene: TRBJ2-1
v_gene: TRBV7-2
len: 15
abundance: .

CDR3nt: TGTGCCAGCAGCTCCGACGGTCGTCAGCGGGAGAGGTTC
CDR3aa: CASSSDGRQRERF
d_gene: TRBD2
j_gene: TRBJ2-5
v_gene: TRBV7-9
len: 13
abundance: .

CDR3nt: TGTGCCAGCAGTCTGGACAGGGGGCATTCACCCCTCCACTTT
CDR3aa: CASSLDRGHSPLHF
d_gene: TRBD1
j_gene: TRBJ1-6
v_gene: TRBV28
len: 14
abundance: .

CDR3nt: TGTGCCAGCAGCGTTGCAGGGGAAAGCAATCAGCCCCAGCATTTT
CDR3aa: CASSVAGESNQPQHF
d_gene: .
j_gene: TRBJ1-5
v_gene: TRBV9
len: 15
abundance: .

CDR3nt: TGTGCCAGCAGCTACCCGGGGGACACAGATACGCAGTATTTT
CDR3aa: CASSYPGDTDTQYF
d_gene: .
j_gene: TRBJ2-3
v_gene: TRBV5-5
len: 14
abundance: few

CDR3nt: TGTGCCAGCAGCGTTGGGTCTTCGGGTTCACCCCTCCACTTT
CDR3aa: CASSVGSSGSPLHF
d_gene: .
j_gene: TRBJ1-6
v_gene: TRBV11-3
len: 14
abundance: .

CDR3nt: TGTGCCACCAGACCTCAAGACAGGGAGAAGGTGTTCTTC
CDR3aa: CATRPQDREKVFF
d_gene: TRBD1
j_gene: TRBJ2-1
v_gene: TRBV24-1
len: 13
abundance: few

CDR3nt: TGTGCCAGCAGTGAACCAGGGGGGATAGGAAACACCATATATTTT
CDR3aa: CASSEPGGIGNTIYF
d_gene: TRBD1
j_gene: TRBJ1-3
v_gene: TRBV25-1
len: 15
abundance: .

CDR3nt: TGTGCCAGCAGCCCGGTGGGACTGAACTACGTGCAGTACTTC
CDR3aa: CASSPVGLNYVQYF
d_gene: .
j_gene: TRBJ2-7
v_gene: TRBV12-3/TRBV12-4
len: 14
abundance: .

CDR3nt: TGTGCCAGCAGCGAACGACTAGCGGGAGGGTTCTACAATGAGCAGTTCTTC
CDR3aa: CASSERLAGGFYNEQFF
d_gene: TRBD2
j_gene: TRBJ2-1
v_gene: TRBV13
len: 17
abundance: .

CDR3nt: TGCAGCGTTGAAGAAAGTATTACAGGGGTTTTTGGGGAGCAGTACTTC
CDR3aa: CSVEESITGVFGEQYF
d_gene: TRBD1
j_gene: TRBJ2-7
v_gene: TRBV29-1
len: 16
abundance: .

CDR3nt: TGCGCCAGCAGCGCAAGGCCGGGGGACACTGAAGCTTTCTTT
CDR3aa: CASSARPGDTEAFF
d_gene: .
j_gene: TRBJ1-1
v_gene: TRBV5-1
len: 14
abundance: few

CDR3nt: TGTGCCAGCAACCCGACGACAGGACGCGGCTACACCTTC
CDR3aa: CASNPTTGRGYTF
d_gene: .
j_gene: TRBJ1-2
v_gene: TRBV12-3/TRBV12-4
len: 13
abundance: many

CDR3nt: TGCAGTGCTAGAGCCAGGGAAAGGACCTACGAGCAGTACTTC
CDR3aa: CSARARERTYEQYF
d_gene: .
j_gene: TRBJ2-7
v_gene: TRBV20-1
len: 14
abundance: .